This record covers a single T cell receptor (beta chain). Antigen specificity is unknown. In the same sample, other DNA sequences code for this CDR3. CDR1 MNHEY and CDR2 SMNVEV come from the germline V gene (reference sequence). This CDR3 spans 12 amino acids. Trimming stripped 8 bases from V and 0 bases from J, with 8 bases between. This record comes from a study of OX40 agonist ivuxolimab in advanced cancers. Whole-study context: Every patient in dose escalation had hepatocellular carcinoma, melanoma, renal cell or head and neck cancer. With a range of roughly 20 to 80, age averaged approximately 54 years, and about 83% were male.

The study, taken as a whole, reports: The study did not work out the antigen specificity of the expanded peripheral T cells.

Data came from immunoSEQ multiplex PCR; TCRdb stores just in-frame clones and leaves some out. Among tens of thousands of clones, 75% to 90% were seen once, and the ten largest hold nearly 7.5%. The sequence derives from an adult with an advanced solid tumor such as melanoma, head and neck, liver or kidney cancer. This material consisted of CD4+ or CD8+ T cells sorted from blood, taken in a trial of the OX40 agonist ivuxolimab. The genes are TRBV27 and TRBJ2-7, with a tentative D call TRBD1 (6 bases). The CDR3 DNA sequence: TGTGCCAGCTGGGACACCTCCTACGAGCAGTACTTC. This sequence encodes CASWDTSYEQYF.